A selection of T cell receptor beta chains follows, all from one sample in a study of cytomegalovirus exposure and HLA in healthy donors. Repertoires were generated with immunoSEQ multiplex PCR, while TCRdb's copy carries only in-frame clones and drops some. The table includes 100,000 to 120,000 clones, around 80% detected once. Sequenced input: PBMCs. Receptor source: a man aged 30-40 years in good health and CMV-seropositive. Each CDR3 is given with its conserved first and last residue. The D gene is left open where the match is weak. Only some rows state a clone size, as once, few, many or a class for expanded clones.

TRBJ1-5 | - | - | 13 | TRBV30 | TGTGCCTGGAGCGTGACAGATAATCAGCCCCAGCATTTT | CAWSVTDNQPQHF
TRBJ2-3 | - | few | 16 | TRBV4-1 | TGCGCCAGCAGCCACATCCTCCAGGGTAGTACAGATACGCAGTATTTT | CASSHILQGSTDTQYF
TRBJ1-1 | - | few | 13 | TRBV6-5 | TGTGCCAGCAGTAACAGGGCGAACACTGAAGCTTTCTTT | CASSNRANTEAFF
TRBJ2-7 | TRBD1 | - | 15 | TRBV11-2 | TGTGCCAGCAGCAGAGTGGGACAGGGGGCCTACGAGCAGTACTTC | CASSRVGQGAYEQYF
TRBJ2-2 | - | - | 16 | TRBV5-8 | TGTGCCAGCAGCTTGCGCGGGACGGACCCAGGCGGGGAGCTGTTTTTT | CASSLRGTDPGGELFF
TRBJ2-7 | - | - | 17 | TRBV14 | TGTGCCAGCAGCCAAGAGACCATGGGGCATCTGGCATACGAGCAGTACTTC | CASSQETMGHLAYEQYF
TRBJ2-3 | - | - | 14 | TRBV6-6 | TGTGCCAGCATCGGGACTGGCCTTCCTGATACGCAGTATTTT | CASIGTGLPDTQYF
TRBJ1-3 | - | - | 15 | TRBV6-5 | TGTGCCAGCAGTAGCAGACAGACTGATGGAAACACCATATATTTT | CASSSRQTDGNTIYF
TRBJ2-5 | - | few | 16 | TRBV7-2 | TGTGCCAGCAGCTTAGTTTCCGGGACTCAGGGGGGGACCCAGTACTTC | CASSLVSGTQGGTQYF
TRBJ1-1 | TRBD1 | - | 14 | TRBV6-5 | TGTGCCAGCAGCCCGGGACAGGGATTCACTGAAGCTTTCTTT | CASSPGQGFTEAFF